This TCR beta chain was sequenced for a study of T-cell reconstitution after alpha-beta-depleted transplantation in children. Study outcomes and limitations: Several hundred graft clones that had expanded were reportedly the source of alpha-beta T cells about two months after transplant. Some patients' high day-60 TCRbeta diversity was traced to surviving recipient T cells and thymic progenitors. T cells produced anew were the main source of T-cell counts and diversity one year after transplant.

Germline loops: CDR1 DFQATT, CDR2 SNEGSKA (reference sequence). V lost 0 bases to trimming and J lost 6 bases, with 14 bases between them. CDR3 length: 15 residues. Library preparation (for TCRbeta) was performed with unique molecular identifiers. TCRdb re-analysed the PCR reads in MiXCR, keeping a single row per CDR3 protein. This repertoire shows 750,000 to 950,000 distinct CDR3 sequences, about 16% found once; its top ten account for around 5%. Concerning this clonotype itself: Its antigen remains unknown.

The origin of this receptor is a male patient under 18 who had a stem cell transplant for acute lymphoblastic leukemia, so the T cells may come from the graft donor. The chain has TRBV20-1 and TRBJ2-2; no firm D call. Here the sequenced sample was PBMCs, mostly from graft donor cells, taken 360 days after TCRalphabeta/CD19-depleted stem cell transplant. The CDR3 region is CSARERSCSAGELFF. The CDR3 DNA is TGCAGTGCTAGAGAAAGGAGCTGTAGTGCCGGGGAGCTGTTTTTT.